Listed here are 3 T cell receptor beta chains from one sample, sequenced in a study of neoadjuvant anti-PD-1 for oral cavity cancer. Time point reported: after neoadjuvant nivolumab, at surgical resection. Some clones are missing from TCRdb's copy, which holds only in-frame ones; the method was immunoSEQ multiplex PCR. The sample includes about 9,800 clones, around 60% of them seen just once. This specimen was PBMCs, taken after nivolumab (anti-PD-1) treatment. These receptors came from a person between 40 and 79 years old with oral cavity squamous cell carcinoma.

V and J are TRBV30 and TRBJ1-6; 7 nucleotides line up with TRBD1. Germline assignment: CDR1 GTSNPN and CDR2 SVGIG (reference sequence). The CDR3 sequence is 16 residues long. After removal of 4 bases from V and 6 bases from J, the junction contained 12 bases not matched to a gene. Here the CDR3 DNA reads TGTGCCTGGAAGGTGACAGGGCCCACCTTTAATTCACCCCTCCACTTT. Translated: CAWKVTGPTFNSPLHF. Full variable domain (missing parts from reference TRBV30 and TRBJ1-6): SQTIHQWPATLVQPVGSPLSLECTVEGTSNPNLYWYRQAAGRGLQLLFYSVGIGQISSEVPQNLSASRPQDRQFILSSKKLLLSDSGFYLCAWKVTGPTFNSPLHFGNGTRLTVT.

The J gene is TRBJ1-2, the V gene TRBV27; 7 bases map to TRBD1. Germline CDR1 is MNHEY and CDR2 is SMNVEV (reference sequence). The CDR3 runs to 15 residues. V was clipped by 10 bases and J by 5 bases; unmatched bases: 16. The CDR3 bases are TGTGCCACCAAGCCCGGGACAGCTAGCTCATATGGCTACACCTTC. Translating gives CATKPGTASSYGYTF.

This clone was picked up one time. The chain joins TRBV30 to TRBJ1-6; unclear D gene. V was pared by 8 bases and J by 0 bases, with 8 bases between. Germline CDR1 GTSNPN, CDR2 SVGIG (reference sequence). This CDR3 contains 13 residues. The CDR3 bases are TGTGCCGGAGGAAGCTCCTATAATTCACCCCTCCACTTT. The encoded protein is CAGGSSYNSPLHF.